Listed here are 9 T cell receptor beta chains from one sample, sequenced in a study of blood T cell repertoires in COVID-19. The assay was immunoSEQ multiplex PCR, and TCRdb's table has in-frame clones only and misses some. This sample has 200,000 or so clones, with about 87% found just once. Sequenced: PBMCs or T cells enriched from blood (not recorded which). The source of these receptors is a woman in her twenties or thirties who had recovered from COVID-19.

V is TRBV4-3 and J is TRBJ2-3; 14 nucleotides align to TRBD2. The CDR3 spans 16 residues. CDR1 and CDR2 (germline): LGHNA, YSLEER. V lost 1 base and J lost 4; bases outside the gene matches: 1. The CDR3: CASSQATSGGADTQYF. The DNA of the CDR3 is TGCGCCAGCAGCCAAGCGACTAGCGGGGGGGCAGATACGCAGTATTTT.

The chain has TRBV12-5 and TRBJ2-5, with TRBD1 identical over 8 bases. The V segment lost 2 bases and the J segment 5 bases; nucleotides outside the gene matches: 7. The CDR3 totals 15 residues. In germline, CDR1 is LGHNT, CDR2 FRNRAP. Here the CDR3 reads CASGLRTGKMETQYF. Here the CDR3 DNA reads TGTGCTAGTGGTTTGCGGACAGGGAAAATGGAGACCCAGTACTTC.

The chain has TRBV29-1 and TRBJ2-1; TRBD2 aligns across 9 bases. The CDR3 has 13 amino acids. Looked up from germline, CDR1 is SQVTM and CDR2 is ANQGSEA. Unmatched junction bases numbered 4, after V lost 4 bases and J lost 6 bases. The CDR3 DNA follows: TGCAGCGTTGGCACTAGCGGGTCCAATGAGCAGTTCTTC. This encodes CSVGTSGSNEQFF.

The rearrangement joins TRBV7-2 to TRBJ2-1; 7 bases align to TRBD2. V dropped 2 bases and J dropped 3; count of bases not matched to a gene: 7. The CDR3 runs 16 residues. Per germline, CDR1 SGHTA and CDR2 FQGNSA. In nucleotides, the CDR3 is TGTGCCAGCAGCTTAACGGGTGGGGGGGACTACAATGAGCAGTTCTTC. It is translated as CASSLTGGGDYNEQFF.

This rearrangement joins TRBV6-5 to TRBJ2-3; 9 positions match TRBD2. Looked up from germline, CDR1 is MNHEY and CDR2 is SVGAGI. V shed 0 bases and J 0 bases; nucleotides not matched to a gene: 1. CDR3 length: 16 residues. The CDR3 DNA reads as TGTGCCAGCAGTTACTCTAGCGGGGGAAGCACAGATACGCAGTATTTT. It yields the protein CASSYSSGGSTDTQYF.

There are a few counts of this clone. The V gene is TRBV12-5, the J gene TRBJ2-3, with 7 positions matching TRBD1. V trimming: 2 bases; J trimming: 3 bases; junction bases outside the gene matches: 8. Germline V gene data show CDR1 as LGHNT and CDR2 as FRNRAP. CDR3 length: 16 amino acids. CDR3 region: CASGLLQRQGTDTQYF. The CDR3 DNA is TGTGCTAGTGGTTTGCTCCAAAGACAGGGTACAGATACGCAGTATTTT.

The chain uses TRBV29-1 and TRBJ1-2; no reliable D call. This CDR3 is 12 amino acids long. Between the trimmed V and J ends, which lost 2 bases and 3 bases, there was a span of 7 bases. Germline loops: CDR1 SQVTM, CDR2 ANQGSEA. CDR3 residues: CSVEQVDYGYTF. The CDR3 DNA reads TGCAGCGTTGAACAGGTTGACTATGGCTACACCTTC.

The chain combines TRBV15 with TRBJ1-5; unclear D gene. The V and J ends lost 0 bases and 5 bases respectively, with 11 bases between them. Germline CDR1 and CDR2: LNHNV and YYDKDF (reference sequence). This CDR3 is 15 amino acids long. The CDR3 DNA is TGTGCCACCAGCAGAGATTTGAACGGTGATCAGCCCCAGCATTTT. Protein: CATSRDLNGDQPQHF.

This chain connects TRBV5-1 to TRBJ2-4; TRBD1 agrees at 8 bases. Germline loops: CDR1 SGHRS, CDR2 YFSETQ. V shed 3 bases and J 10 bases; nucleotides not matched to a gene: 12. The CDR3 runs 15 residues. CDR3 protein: CASSSGVGRGQIQYF. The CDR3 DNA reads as TGCGCCAGCAGCTCTGGAGTGGGCAGGGGGCAAATTCAGTACTTC.